Listed below are T cell receptor beta chains from one sample, sequenced in a study of blood T cell dynamics during melanoma immunotherapy. Sequencing was performed with immunoSEQ multiplex PCR; in TCRdb, only in-frame clones are kept and a portion is missing. The sample carries 8,000 or so clones, more than 70% recorded once. The specimen comprised blood, sampled from a patient treated with checkpoint blockade. The receptors stem from a human donor with melanoma. CDR3s include the opening cysteine and the closing phenylalanine or tryptophan. Each record gives: V gene, CDR3 length, D gene, J gene, CDR3 protein. A D gene is named only where the DNA matches it firmly.

v_call: TRBV19; cdr3_length: 15; d_call: NA; j_call: TRBJ2-5; cdr3_aa: CASSIRSGSQETQYF
v_call: TRBV7-9; cdr3_length: 16; d_call: NA; j_call: NA; cdr3_aa: CASTSIGGVSSYEQYF
v_call: TRBV18; cdr3_length: 15; d_call: TRBD1; j_call: TRBJ2-7; cdr3_aa: CASSPPGQGSYEQYF
v_call: TRBV5-8; cdr3_length: 15; d_call: TRBD1; j_call: TRBJ1-6; cdr3_aa: CASSFDRGGSSPLHF
v_call: TRBV5-1; cdr3_length: 16; d_call: NA; j_call: TRBJ1-6; cdr3_aa: CASSKTQGHENSPLHF
v_call: TRBV19; cdr3_length: 14; d_call: NA; j_call: TRBJ1-5; cdr3_aa: CASSIRGDRQPQHF
v_call: TRBV10-3; cdr3_length: 14; d_call: NA; j_call: TRBJ1-2; cdr3_aa: CAISDSGGSYGYTF
v_call: TRBV7-2; cdr3_length: 15; d_call: TRBD2; j_call: TRBJ2-1; cdr3_aa: CASSTAGPSYNEQFF
v_call: TRBV11-1; cdr3_length: 14; d_call: TRBD1; j_call: TRBJ2-7; cdr3_aa: CASSFRDSSYEQYF
v_call: TRBV18; cdr3_length: 11; d_call: NA; j_call: TRBJ1-2; cdr3_aa: CASSPGYGYTF
v_call: TRBV5-1; cdr3_length: 15; d_call: NA; j_call: TRBJ1-5; cdr3_aa: CASSLGGFGNQPQHF
v_call: TRBV15; cdr3_length: 15; d_call: TRBD1; j_call: TRBJ1-1; cdr3_aa: CATSRAGTGATEAFF
v_call: TRBV6-5; cdr3_length: 14; d_call: TRBD1; j_call: TRBJ1-2; cdr3_aa: CASLPGQGDYGYTF
v_call: TRBV5-1; cdr3_length: 16; d_call: NA; j_call: TRBJ1-2; cdr3_aa: CASTPLSASANYGYTF
v_call: TRBV7-3; cdr3_length: 15; d_call: TRBD2; j_call: TRBJ2-7; cdr3_aa: CASSWTSGSTAEQYF
v_call: TRBV2; cdr3_length: 16; d_call: NA; j_call: TRBJ1-4; cdr3_aa: CASSKGGARANEKLFF
v_call: TRBV6-5; cdr3_length: 14; d_call: NA; j_call: TRBJ1-6; cdr3_aa: CASKDSSYNSPLHF
v_call: TRBV5-4; cdr3_length: 13; d_call: NA; j_call: TRBJ2-7; cdr3_aa: CASSPRGDYEQYF